There are many counts of the clone carrying this T cell receptor (beta chain). Its target is not known. This sample stems from a study of Graves' ophthalmopathy and Graves' hyperthyroidism. Findings of the study overall: Sensitivity reached 87.88% and specificity 81.08% for a 13-signature model separating ophthalmopathy from stable hyperthyroidism.

V was shortened by 3 bases and J by 1 base, with 10 bases between the two germline ends. The germline V gene has CDR1 MDHEN and CDR2 SYDVKM. This CDR3 is built from 15 residues. TCR beta CDR3 amplification used RNA transcripts. A first-round RT-PCR used HTBI primers, followed by a second-round multiplex PCR. TCRdb re-called the multiplex PCR reads through MiXCR, storing one row per CDR3 protein. Of about 620,000 distinct CDR3 sequences listed, around a fifth were seen once; the top ten hold around 6.5%. The clonotype comes from a young woman with stable Graves' hyperthyroidism. Some clones in this sample may be carry-over from other donors' samples. The sequencing sample was made of peripheral blood. This chain connects TRBV28 to TRBJ1-5; maybe TRBD1 (5 bases). The DNA of the CDR3 is TGTGCCAGCAGTTTTGGACACCCGAGCAATCAGCCCCAGCATTTT. Amino acid sequence: CASSFGHPSNQPQHF.